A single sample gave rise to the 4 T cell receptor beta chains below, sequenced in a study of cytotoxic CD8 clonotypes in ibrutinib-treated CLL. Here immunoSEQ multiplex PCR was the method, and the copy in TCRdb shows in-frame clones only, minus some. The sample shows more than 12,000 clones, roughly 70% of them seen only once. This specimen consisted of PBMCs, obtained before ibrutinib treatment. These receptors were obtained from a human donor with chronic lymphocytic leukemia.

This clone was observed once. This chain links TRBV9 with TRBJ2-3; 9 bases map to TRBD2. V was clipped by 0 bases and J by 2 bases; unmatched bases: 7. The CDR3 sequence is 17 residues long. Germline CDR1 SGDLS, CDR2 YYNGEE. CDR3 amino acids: CASSVGFGGRDTDTQYF. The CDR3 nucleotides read TGTGCCAGCAGCGTAGGGTTCGGCGGGAGGGACACAGATACGCAGTATTTT.

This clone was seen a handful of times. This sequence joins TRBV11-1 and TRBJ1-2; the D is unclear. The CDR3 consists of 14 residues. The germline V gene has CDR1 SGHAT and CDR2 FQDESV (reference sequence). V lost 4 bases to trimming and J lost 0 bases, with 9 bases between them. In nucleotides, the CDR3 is TGTGCCAGCAGCTGGACCGGGACTAACTATGGCTACACCTTC. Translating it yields CASSWTGTNYGYTF.

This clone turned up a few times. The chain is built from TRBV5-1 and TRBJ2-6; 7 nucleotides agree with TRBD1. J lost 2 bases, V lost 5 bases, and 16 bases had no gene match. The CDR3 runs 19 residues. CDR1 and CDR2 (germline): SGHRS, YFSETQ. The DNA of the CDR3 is TGCGCCAGCAGTCGGGACAGTCGACGCATGAGCCCTGGGGCCAACGTCCTGACTTTC. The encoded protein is CASSRDSRRMSPGANVLTF.

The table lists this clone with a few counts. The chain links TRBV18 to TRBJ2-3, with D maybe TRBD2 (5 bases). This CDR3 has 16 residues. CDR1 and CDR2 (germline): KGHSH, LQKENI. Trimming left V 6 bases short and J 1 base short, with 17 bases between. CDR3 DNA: TGTGCCAGCTCCCAATCCGAGGGTGGGGGCACAGATACGCAGTATTTT. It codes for CASSQSEGGGTDTQYF.